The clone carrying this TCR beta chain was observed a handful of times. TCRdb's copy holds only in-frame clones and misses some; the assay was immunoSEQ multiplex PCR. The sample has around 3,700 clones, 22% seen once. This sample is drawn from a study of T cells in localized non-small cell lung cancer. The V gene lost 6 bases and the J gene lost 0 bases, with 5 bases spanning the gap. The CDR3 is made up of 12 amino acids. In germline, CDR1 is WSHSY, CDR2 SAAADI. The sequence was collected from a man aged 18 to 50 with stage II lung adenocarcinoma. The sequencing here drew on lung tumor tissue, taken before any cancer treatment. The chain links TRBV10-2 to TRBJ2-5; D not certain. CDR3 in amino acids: CASRQHQETQYF. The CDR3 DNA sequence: TGCGCCAGCAGACAGCACCAAGAGACCCAGTACTTC.